This T cell receptor beta chain was recovered during a study of blood T cell repertoires in COVID-19. Trimming removed 5 bases from V and 4 bases from J; junction bases left unmatched: 1. This CDR3 spans 13 amino acids. Profiled with immunoSEQ multiplex PCR; TCRdb holds only in-frame clones, not every one. The repertoire holds roughly 250,000 clones, over 75% seen once, with approximately 2.1% in the top ten. The source material was peripheral blood. The clonotype comes from a woman between 35 and 50 years old who had recovered from COVID-19. The chain links TRBV12-3 or TRBV12-4 to TRBJ1-5, with 8 bases that match TRBD1. This CDR3 is CASSQGANQPQHF. The DNA of the CDR3 is TGTGCCAGCAGTCAGGGGGCGAATCAGCCCCAGCATTTT.